The sequence of this T cell receptor (beta chain) was determined in a study of vaccination effects on CD4 cells after COVID-19. Study-level background: Post-vaccine specimens arrived a median 72 days past the second dose. Study-level findings and limits: Within healthy vaccinees, only 1 of 255 vaccine-induced clones displayed cross-reactivity with common cold coronaviruses.

Clones were sequenced by immunoSEQ multiplex PCR, and TCRdb holds only the in-frame ones, with some missing. The top ten hold 5.6% of the sample, which has roughly 24,000 clones, about four fifths seen once. The CDR3 has 15 residues. Germline CDR1 reads KGHSH; CDR2 reads LQKENI. Between the trimmed V and J ends, which lost 3 bases and 5 bases, there was a span of 16 bases. By share, this clone counts as medium-sized. Its specificity is not known. In the ViraFEST assay, antigen-specific CD4+ clonotypes were identified by expansion after peptide-pool stimulation. When nine to ten days of culture had elapsed, CD4+ T cells were isolated. Everyone in the study got two shots of either the BNT162b2 or mRNA-1273 vaccine. PBMC were cultured at under 2.5 million per well with 9 to 10 IU/ml IL-2 and 9 to 10 ug/ml peptides.

This material consisted of CD4+ T cells from PBMCs cultured with SARS-CoV-2 spike peptides, taken after COVID-19 vaccination. This receptor was taken from a human donor who received a COVID-19 vaccine. Some clones in this sample may be carry-over from other donors' samples. This rearrangement joins TRBV18 to TRBJ2-5, with a weak D call TRBD2 (5 bases). The CDR3 is CASSPPTSQRETQYF. The CDR3 coding sequence is TGTGCCAGCTCACCGCCGACATCCCAGCGGGAGACCCAGTACTTC.